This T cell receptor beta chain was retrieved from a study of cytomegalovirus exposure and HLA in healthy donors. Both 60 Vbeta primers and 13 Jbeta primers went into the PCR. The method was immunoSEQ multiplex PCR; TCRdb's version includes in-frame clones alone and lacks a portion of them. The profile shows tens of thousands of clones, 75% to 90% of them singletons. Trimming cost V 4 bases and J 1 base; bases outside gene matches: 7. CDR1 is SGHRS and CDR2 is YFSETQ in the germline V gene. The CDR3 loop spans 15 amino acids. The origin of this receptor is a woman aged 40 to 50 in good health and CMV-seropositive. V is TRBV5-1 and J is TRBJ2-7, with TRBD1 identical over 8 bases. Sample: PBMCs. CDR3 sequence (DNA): TGCGCCAGCAGCCCCGGACAGGGAAGGTCCTACGAGCAGTACTTC. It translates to CASSPGQGRSYEQYF.